The entry that follows covers one T cell receptor (beta chain) sequence. Its antigen is still unknown. This entry is derived from a study of cytomegalovirus exposure and HLA in healthy donors. The study, taken as a whole, reports: A later analysis linked a missense variant in DCLRE1C to the trimming of TCR beta V and J genes. Later, TCR association rates were found to vary by HLA locus, highest for DRB1 and lowest for HLA-C. Reported results showed that the classifier diagnosed cytomegalovirus status with high specificity and sensitivity.

PCR primers comprised 60 Vbeta and 13 Jbeta primers. Authors' processing steps: Approximately 11 million of 80 million to 85 million unique TCR beta chains were shared, per a later count. Sequencing used immunoSEQ multiplex PCR; TCRdb keeps in-frame clones, though not all of them. V and J calls and clone size are as listed in that table; D and trimming were resolved from the DNA. The data show 250,000 to 350,000 clones, about nine tenths seen once. Sequencing used PBMCs. This TCR came from a man aged 35 to 55 in good health and CMV-seropositive.

CDR3 bases: TGTGCCAGCAGTTTAGAGTGGGCGACAGGGAACAATCAGCCCCAGCATTTT. This encodes CASSLEWATGNNQPQHF. This rearrangement joins TRBV28 to TRBJ1-5; 7 nucleotides line up with TRBD1. The CDR3 contains 17 residues. Trimming at V came to 2 bases and at J to 3 bases, leaving 10 bases not matched to a gene. The germline CDR1 and CDR2 sequences are MDHEN and SYDVKM.